Below, 21 T cell receptor beta chains from the same sample are listed, as sequenced in a study of control samples from healthy donors and cancer patients. Sequencing was performed with immunoSEQ multiplex PCR; in TCRdb, only in-frame clones are kept and a portion is missing. The sample consists of just over 90,000 clones, about 85% of them appearing once. Sequenced material: blood. These TCRs come from a woman in her 50s in good health.

The genes are TRBV14 and TRBJ1-5, with a tentative D call TRBD1 (5 bases). Germline loops: CDR1 SGHDN, CDR2 FVKESK. This CDR3 region has 15 residues. Trimming took 4 bases from V and 5 from J, leaving 15 bases between them. The CDR3 is CASSPLGQTYQPQHF. The CDR3 region has the DNA TGTGCCAGCAGCCCACTTGGACAAACTTATCAGCCCCAGCATTTT. Filled out from reference TRBV14 and TRBJ1-5, the complete variable domain reads EAGVTQFPSHSVIEKGQTVTLRCDPISGHDNLYWYRRVMGKEIKFLLHFVKESKQDESGMPNNRFLAERTGGTYSTLKVQPAELEDSGVYFCASSPLGQTYQPQHFGDGTRLSIL.

Only one count was recorded for this clone. The V call is TRBV11-3, the J call TRBJ1-6, with TRBD1 matching over 9 bases. Germline V gene lookup returns CDR1 SGHNT and CDR2 YENEEA. This CDR3 has 13 amino acids. Unmatched junction bases numbered 3, after V lost 9 bases and J lost 6 bases. As DNA, the CDR3 is TGTGCCAGTAAACAGGGGGCTAATTCACCCCTCCACTTT. Translating gives CASKQGANSPLHF.

This chain joins TRBV7-9 and TRBJ1-3, with TRBD1 as a possible D gene (6 bases). Germline lookup yields CDR1 SEHNR and CDR2 FQNEAQ (reference sequence). CDR3 length: 18 residues. The ends were cut back, 5 bases at V and 0 bases at J, with 20 bases in the middle. CDR3 residues: CASSLQRQAGNSGNTIYF. In DNA, the CDR3 is TGTGCCAGCAGCCTACAACGACAGGCCGGCAACTCTGGAAACACCATATATTTT.

The chain employs TRBV5-8 and TRBJ2-5; 16 positions match TRBD2. The CDR3 spans 18 residues. The germline V gene encodes CDR1 SGHTS and CDR2 YDEGEE. The ends lost 3 bases at V and 4 bases at J; junction bases unmatched: 9. The CDR3 here is CASSWGLAGGPTGETQYF. DNA for the CDR3: TGTGCCAGCAGCTGGGGACTAGCGGGAGGGCCGACGGGAGAGACCCAGTACTTC.

The rearrangement uses TRBV14 and TRBJ1-1; TRBD1 is a possible D gene (6 bases). V lost 3 bases, J lost 10 bases, and 15 bases lay in between. Germline assignment: CDR1 SGHDN and CDR2 FVKESK. This CDR3 region has 13 residues. The DNA of the CDR3 is TGTGCCAGCAGCCAGGTTACAGGGTTGGGAGCTTTCTTT. Its translation: CASSQVTGLGAFF.

The V and J genes are TRBV5-6 and TRBJ1-3, with 9 bases matching TRBD1. This CDR3 comprises 16 residues. V dropped 2 bases and J dropped 1; count of bases not matched to a gene: 4. CDR1 SGHDT and CDR2 YYEEEE come from the germline V gene. CDR3 amino acids: CASSFRTGVSGNTIYF. CDR3 DNA: TGTGCCAGCAGCTTTAGGACAGGGGTATCTGGAAACACCATATATTTT.

J is TRBJ2-2 and V is TRBV2; no definite D call. The CDR3 is 16 residues long. V was pared by 2 bases and J by 3 bases, with 13 bases between. Per germline, CDR1 SNHLY and CDR2 FYNNEI. CDR3 residues: CASSEWGSADTGELFF. The CDR3 DNA sequence: TGTGCCAGCAGTGAATGGGGAAGTGCGGACACCGGGGAGCTGTTTTTT.

This rearrangement joins TRBV27 to TRBJ2-1, with 7 bases identical to TRBD1. J lost 3 bases, V lost 5 bases, and 4 bases had no gene match. From germline, CDR1 is MNHEY and CDR2 SMNVEV (reference sequence). The CDR3 runs to 14 residues. As DNA, the CDR3 is TGTGCCAGCAGTCGGGACAGCCGCTACAATGAGCAGTTCTTC. This encodes CASSRDSRYNEQFF.

The chain recombines TRBV7-2 with TRBJ1-6, with a possible D match to TRBD1 (5 bases). V lost 1 base to trimming and J lost 9 bases, with 13 bases between them. Germline V gene sequence: CDR1 SGHTA, CDR2 FQGNSA. The CDR3 runs 15 residues. CDR3 in DNA: TGTGCCAGCAGCTTAGATCTGGGGGTGGGTTCACCCCTCCACTTT. This translates into CASSLDLGVGSPLHF.

This clone was detected once. The CDR3 protein is CASSLGGGKLFF. The CDR3 DNA reads as TGTGCCAGCAGCTTGGGGGGTGGAAAACTGTTTTTT. V gene TRBV5-6 combines with J gene TRBJ1-4, with D unresolved. The CDR3 runs to 12 residues. Trimming removed 0 bases from V and 10 bases from J, with 7 bases in between. Germline-derived CDR1 and CDR2 are SGHDT and YYEEEE.

This clone was seen a single time. This sequence joins TRBV4-3 and TRBJ1-1; unclear D gene. Germline-derived CDR1 and CDR2 are LGHNA and YSLEER. V was pared by 3 bases and J by 6 bases, with 8 bases between. The CDR3 has 12 residues. The CDR3 nucleotides are TGCGCCAGCAGCCAGGGAAGGGCTGAAGCTTTCTTT. Its translation: CASSQGRAEAFF.

This sequence joins TRBV2 and TRBJ1-2; D might be TRBD1 (5 bases). V shed 6 bases and J shed 2 bases, with 10 bases lying between them. The germline V gene has CDR1 SNHLY and CDR2 FYNNEI. CDR3 length: 13 amino acids. CDR3 bases: TGTGCCAGCAGGGGACCGTTCAACTATGGCTACACCTTC. Translation gives CASRGPFNYGYTF.

The gene calls are TRBV7-3 and TRBJ2-3; 11 bases align to TRBD2. V dropped 1 base and J dropped 3; count of bases not matched to a gene: 0. The CDR3 consists of 15 residues. The germline gives CDR1 SGHTA, CDR2 FQGTGA. The CDR3 here is CASSLRTSGTDTQYF. CDR3 coding DNA: TGTGCCAGCAGCTTAAGGACTAGCGGGACAGATACGCAGTATTTT.

The V call is TRBV27, the J call TRBJ1-2, with a tentative D call TRBD1 (6 bases). This CDR3 has 13 residues. V was shortened by 3 bases and J by 4 bases, with 9 bases between the two germline ends. Germline V gene sequence: CDR1 MNHEY, CDR2 SMNVEV (reference sequence). The CDR3 DNA reads as TGTGCCAGCAGTTTCGGGACAAGCTATGGCTACACCTTC. This translates into CASSFGTSYGYTF.

The chain couples TRBV11-2 to TRBJ1-1, with 7 bases matching TRBD1. J gave up 5 bases and V 2 bases, and 8 bases lay outside the gene matches. The length of the CDR3 is 15 residues. Germline V gene sequence: CDR1 SGHAT, CDR2 FQNNGV. This CDR3 is CASSLFTGVATEAFF. CDR3 nucleotides: TGTGCCAGCAGCTTATTCACAGGGGTCGCAACTGAAGCTTTCTTT.

The V and J genes are TRBV5-6 and TRBJ2-5; 7 nucleotides align to TRBD1. V was pared by 4 bases and J by 5 bases, with 11 bases of the junction left unmatched. The CDR3 covers 15 residues. The germline CDR1 and CDR2 sequences are SGHDT and YYEEEE. The DNA of the CDR3 is TGTGCCAGCAGCCGTCTCCTAAGGGGGCTGGAGACCCAGTACTTC. Translated, it gives CASSRLLRGLETQYF.

This clone came up once. V is TRBV7-9 and J is TRBJ1-3; D unclear. The CDR3 covers 12 residues. The V end was cut by 5 bases, the J end by 3 bases, with 5 bases between. Germline-derived CDR1 and CDR2 are SEHNR and FQNEAQ (reference sequence). Written as DNA, the CDR3 is TGTGCCAGCAGCCTAGGTGGAAACACCATATATTTT. It encodes CASSLGGNTIYF.

About this clone: The same CDR3 can be traced to other DNA sequences in this sample. V usage is TRBV27 and J usage is TRBJ2-1, with TRBD2 matching 12 bases. Germline CDR1 and CDR2: MNHEY and SMNVEV (reference sequence). There are 16 residues in the CDR3. Trimming took 2 bases from V and 1 from J; bases not matched to a gene: 0. The CDR3, as DNA: TGTGCCAGCAGTTTAGGGACTAGCGGGTCCTACAATGAGCAGTTCTTC. It yields the protein CASSLGTSGSYNEQFF.

The table lists this clone with a few counts. The chain links TRBV4-2 to TRBJ1-2, with 7 bases aligning to TRBD1. The CDR3 spans 11 residues. V was clipped by 6 bases and J by 8 bases; unmatched bases: 3. Germline loops: CDR1 LGHNA, CDR2 YNFKEQ. CDR3 nucleotide sequence: TGTGCCAGCAGGGGGACAGCGGGCTACACCTTC. Amino acids: CASRGTAGYTF.

The chain recombines TRBV27 with TRBJ2-7, with TRBD2 matching 13 bases. Germline CDR1 MNHEY, CDR2 SMNVEV (reference sequence). This CDR3 has 17 residues. The V gene end was trimmed by 0 bases and the J gene end by 6 bases; junction bases not matched to a gene: 8. The CDR3 is CASSLSIGTSGTLEQYF. Here the CDR3 DNA reads TGTGCCAGCAGTTTATCGATTGGGACTAGCGGGACTCTCGAGCAGTACTTC.

The J gene is TRBJ2-3, the V gene TRBV4-3; D is perhaps TRBD1 (6 bases). Germline-derived CDR1 and CDR2 are LGHNA and YSLEER. V was clipped by 1 base and J by 2 bases, with 13 bases between them. CDR3 length: 16 amino acids. This chain's CDR3 is CASSQAVDRDTDTQYF. DNA for the CDR3: TGCGCCAGCAGCCAAGCTGTGGACAGAGACACAGATACGCAGTATTTT.